One sample yielded the 4 T cell receptor beta chains listed below, sequenced in a study of blood T cells in healthy people across ages (dated by TCRdb to 2015 to 2017). The receptor library was made with 5' RACE. Sequenced using an Illumina HiSeq 2500. A second PCR of about 6 to 11 cycles was performed with a sample-barcoded 5' primer and a J-beta primer mix. Using fastp at Q25 and MiXCR, TCRdb reprocessed the public reads and kept productive beta chains. Duplicate CDR3 protein sequences are folded into a single record with the most common DNA and genes. The table for this sample lists about 1,500,000 distinct CDR3 sequences; roughly 30% of them were counted only once. The leading ten clones occupy more than 6% of the sample. Sample: blood. The receptors stem from a woman aged 25 to 39 in good health.

A remark on this clonotype: A much larger clone lies a single base off, so this may be a read error. The chain combines TRBV28 with TRBJ1-1; the D gene is possibly TRBD1 (5 bases). There are 14 residues in the CDR3. CDR1 and CDR2 from the germline V gene are MDHEN and SYDVKM. CDR3 DNA sequence: TGTGCCGGCAGTTTGGAAGGGGTGAATGATGAAGCTTTCTTT. Protein product: CAGSLEGVNDEAFF.

This clonotype was detected only a few times. This rearrangement joins TRBV7-9 to TRBJ1-5; D gene ambiguous. V gave up 4 bases and J gave up 7 bases, with 11 bases separating them. The CDR3 contains 13 residues. Germline CDR1 SEHNR, CDR2 FQNEAQ (reference sequence). The CDR3 region is CASSSWADQPQHF. The CDR3 nucleotides are TGTGCCAGCAGCTCTTGGGCGGACCAGCCCCAGCATTTT.

The rearrangement uses TRBV3-1 and TRBJ1-2; D remains unclear. Trimming took off 5 bases at V and 3 bases at J, with 16 bases between the two ends. Germline V gives CDR1 LGHDT, CDR2 YNNKEL (reference sequence). This CDR3 region has 15 residues. CDR3 DNA: TGTGCCAGCAGCGAAGGGTCCACAGCACACTATGGCTACACCTTC. It encodes CASSEGSTAHYGYTF.

J is TRBJ2-5 and V is TRBV29-1, with 7 bases identical to TRBD2. In germline, CDR1 is SQVTM, CDR2 ANQGSEA. This CDR3 contains 13 residues. Trimming removed 6 bases from V and 5 bases from J; junction bases left unmatched: 9. CDR3 region: CSVAMGGEETQYF. CDR3 nucleotide sequence: TGCAGCGTGGCCATGGGGGGGGAGGAGACCCAGTACTTC.